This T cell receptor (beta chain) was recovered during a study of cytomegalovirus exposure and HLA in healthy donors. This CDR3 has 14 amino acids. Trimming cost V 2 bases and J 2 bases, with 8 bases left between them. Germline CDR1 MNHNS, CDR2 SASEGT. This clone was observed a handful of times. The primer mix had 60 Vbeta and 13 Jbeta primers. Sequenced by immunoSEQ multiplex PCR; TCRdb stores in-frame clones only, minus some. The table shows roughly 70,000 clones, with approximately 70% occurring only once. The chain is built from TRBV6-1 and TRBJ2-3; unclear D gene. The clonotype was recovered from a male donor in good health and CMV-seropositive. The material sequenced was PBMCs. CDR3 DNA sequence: TGTGCCAGCAGTGAATCATTCTACACAGATACGCAGTATTTT. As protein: CASSESFYTDTQYF.